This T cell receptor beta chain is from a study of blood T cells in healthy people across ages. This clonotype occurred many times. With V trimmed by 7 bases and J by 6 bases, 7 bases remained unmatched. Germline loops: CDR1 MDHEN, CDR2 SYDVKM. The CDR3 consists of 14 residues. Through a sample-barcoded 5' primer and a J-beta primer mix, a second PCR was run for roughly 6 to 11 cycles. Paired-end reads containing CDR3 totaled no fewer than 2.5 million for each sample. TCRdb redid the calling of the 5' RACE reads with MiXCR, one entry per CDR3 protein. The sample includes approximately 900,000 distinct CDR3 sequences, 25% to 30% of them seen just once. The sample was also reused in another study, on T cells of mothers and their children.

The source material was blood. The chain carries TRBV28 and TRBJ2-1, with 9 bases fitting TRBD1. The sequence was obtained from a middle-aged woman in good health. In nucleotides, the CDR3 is TGTGCCAGCATGATCGGGACAGGGTTCAATGAGCAGTTCTTC. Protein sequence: CASMIGTGFNEQFF.